A single sample is the source of the 22 T cell receptor beta chains below, sequenced in a study of long-term antiretroviral therapy in people with HIV. At survey level, the immunoSEQ assay was run in its v3.0 version. Profiling relied on immunoSEQ multiplex PCR, and the TCRdb table lists in-frame clones only, not all of them. Of about 20,000 clones in the sample, approximately 90% were seen once. The sample was unsorted PBMCs, taken approximately 4.4 years before starting antiretroviral therapy. The receptors derive from a woman younger than 45 with HIV.

This rearrangement joins TRBV5-4 to TRBJ1-2, with 7 bases fitting TRBD1. V was pared by 3 bases and J by 1 base, with 9 bases of the junction left unmatched. CDR1 SGHNT and CDR2 YYREEE come from the germline V gene (reference sequence). This CDR3 contains 16 residues. This chain's CDR3 is CASSSLDRANNYGYTF. The CDR3 DNA reads TGTGCCAGCAGCTCCCTAGACAGGGCCAATAACTATGGCTACACCTTC.

The chain uses TRBV18 and TRBJ1-1, with D uncertain. The germline V and J ends were trimmed by 2 bases and 0 bases, with 7 bases remaining between them. The CDR3 covers 14 residues. From germline, CDR1 is KGHSH and CDR2 LQKENI. Here the CDR3 DNA reads TGTGCCAGCTCACCATACGCAGTGAACACTGAAGCTTTCTTT. Its protein product is CASSPYAVNTEAFF.

The genes are TRBV19 and TRBJ1-2; 7 positions match TRBD1. CDR3 length equals 18 residues. The germline V gene has CDR1 LNHDA and CDR2 SQIVND (reference sequence). After removal of 1 base from V and 3 bases from J, the junction contained 14 bases not matched to a gene. This chain's CDR3 is CASSIGHRGFVEDYGYTF. The CDR3 DNA sequence: TGTGCCAGTAGTATAGGACACAGGGGTTTTGTGGAGGACTATGGCTACACCTTC.

The chain is built from TRBV27 and TRBJ2-7; D uncertain. CDR3 size: 13 residues. V lost 6 bases, J lost 4 bases, and 13 bases lay in between. CDR1 and CDR2 from the germline V gene are MNHEY and SMNVEV (reference sequence). The CDR3 DNA sequence: TGTGCCAGCAGGAGGCTAGATCGGTACGAGCAGTACTTC. Its translation: CASRRLDRYEQYF.

CDR3 loop: CAWSEIVAGNTIYF. The DNA for the CDR3 is TGTGCCTGGAGTGAGATAGTAGCTGGAAACACCATATATTTT. The chain couples TRBV30 to TRBJ1-3; D call uncertain. This CDR3 comprises 14 residues. With 1 base removed from V and 2 bases from J, the gap between germline ends came to 9 bases. From germline, CDR1 is GTSNPN and CDR2 SVGIG (reference sequence).

The chain employs TRBV4-3 and TRBJ1-2, with TRBD1 matching 7 bases. The CDR3 runs 14 residues. The junction had 5 bases not matched to a gene; V was cut back by 2 bases and J by 5 bases. Per the germline V gene, CDR1 is LGHNA and CDR2 is YSLEER. CDR3 in amino acids: CASSQTGTDYGYTF. CDR3 nucleotide sequence: TGCGCCAGCAGCCAAACCGGGACAGATTATGGCTACACCTTC.

V usage is TRBV5-6 and J usage is TRBJ1-2; D is possibly TRBD1 (5 bases). The V end lost 1 base, the J end lost 2 bases, and 12 bases lay between the germline ends. The V gene's germline CDR1 is SGHDT and CDR2 YYEEEE. The CDR3 has 15 residues. CDR3 DNA sequence: TGTGCCAGCAGCTTGAATGGGGCGACGAACTATGGCTACACCTTC. This codes for CASSLNGATNYGYTF.

The rearrangement uses TRBV5-1 and TRBJ2-2; D might be TRBD1 (6 bases). V lost 3 bases, J lost 4 bases, and 13 bases lay in between. The CDR3 is 15 amino acids. Germline V gene sequence: CDR1 SGHRS, CDR2 YFSETQ. The CDR3 nucleotides read TGCGCCAGCAGCTGGGGCACAGGGACCACCGGGGAGCTGTTTTTT. It encodes CASSWGTGTTGELFF.

This chain uses TRBV7-9 with TRBJ1-1; possible D gene TRBD1, 5 bases. Germline V gene sequence: CDR1 SEHNR, CDR2 FQNEAQ (reference sequence). This CDR3 has 16 amino acids. The V and J ends lost 5 bases and 0 bases respectively, with 16 bases between them. CDR3 nucleotide sequence: TGTGCCAGCAGCCCCGGGAGGGGCCAGATGAACACTGAAGCTTTCTTT. It codes for CASSPGRGQMNTEAFF.

The chain uses TRBV4-3 and TRBJ1-2, with TRBD1 as a possible D gene (5 bases). V was cut by 0 bases and J by 8 bases, with 16 bases left in between. CDR1 LGHNA and CDR2 YSLEER come from the germline V gene. The CDR3 has 15 residues. CDR3 nucleotide sequence: TGCGCCAGCAGCCAAGATCACGGGACCGCCTGGGGCTACACCTTC. Amino acids: CASSQDHGTAWGYTF.

The chain recombines TRBV30 with TRBJ1-5; D is ambiguous. This CDR3 contains 14 residues. Trimming stripped 0 bases from V and 1 base from J, with 7 bases between. The germline V gene has CDR1 GTSNPN and CDR2 SVGIG (reference sequence). CDR3 in amino acids: CAWSVLESNQPQHF. CDR3 coding DNA: TGTGCCTGGAGTGTACTGGAGAGCAATCAGCCCCAGCATTTT.

The chain is built from TRBV10-1 and TRBJ2-7; maybe TRBD1 (6 bases). Germline lookup yields CDR1 WNHNN and CDR2 SYGVQD (reference sequence). The CDR3 spans 15 residues. The V end was cut by 3 bases, the J end by 0 bases, with 12 bases between. This chain's CDR3 is CASSEGQGISYEQYF. CDR3 DNA sequence: TGCGCCAGCAGTGAAGGGCAGGGGATCTCCTACGAGCAGTACTTC.

This chain connects TRBV5-5 to TRBJ2-3; 8 nucleotides align to TRBD2. Germline CDR1 and CDR2: SGHKS and YYEKEE (reference sequence). Trimming took 1 base from V and 5 from J; bases not matched to a gene: 15. CDR3 length equals 18 residues. The CDR3 protein is CASSLRDVSGAEGDTQYF. The DNA of the CDR3 is TGTGCCAGCAGCTTGCGTGACGTTAGCGGGGCTGAAGGAGATACGCAGTATTTT.

The chain employs TRBV28 and TRBJ1-4; TRBD1 agrees at 11 bases. The CDR3 totals 16 residues. Trimming removed 6 bases from V and 8 bases from J; junction bases left unmatched: 11. From germline, CDR1 is MDHEN and CDR2 SYDVKM. CDR3 residues: CASRIGTGGFGEKLFF. As DNA, the CDR3 is TGTGCCAGCAGGATCGGGACAGGGGGGTTCGGGGAAAAACTGTTTTTT.

The J gene is TRBJ2-7, the V gene TRBV6-1; TRBD2 might be the D (5 bases). Germline assignment: CDR1 MNHNS and CDR2 SASEGT. V was clipped by 7 bases and J by 0 bases, with 16 bases between them. The CDR3 consists of 15 residues. CDR3 nucleotide sequence: TGTGCCAGCAAAGAACTTCCCGGGAACTCCTACGAGCAGTACTTC. It specifies CASKELPGNSYEQYF.

V usage is TRBV30 and J usage is TRBJ1-2; 8 positions agree with TRBD1. V was pared by 3 bases and J by 0 bases, with 9 bases of the junction left unmatched. Germline V gives CDR1 GTSNPN, CDR2 SVGIG (reference sequence). This CDR3 contains 16 residues. DNA for the CDR3: TGTGCCTGGAGGGCGCAGGGGGCGATGGCTAACTATGGCTACACCTTC. Its translation: CAWRAQGAMANYGYTF. Filled out from reference TRBV30 and TRBJ1-2, the complete variable domain reads SQTIHQWPATLVQPVGSPLSLECTVEGTSNPNLYWYRQAAGRGLQLLFYSVGIGQISSEVPQNLSASRPQDRQFILSSKKLLLSDSGFYLCAWRAQGAMANYGYTFGSGTRLTVV.

The chain couples TRBV29-1 to TRBJ1-1; 7 bases are a match to TRBD1. The germline gives CDR1 SQVTM, CDR2 ANQGSEA. This CDR3 is 13 amino acids long. V was clipped by 3 bases and J by 4 bases; unmatched bases: 5. CDR3 in DNA: TGCAGCGTTGAGGAGTCAGGGGGCACTGAAGCTTTCTTT. Translated, it gives CSVEESGGTEAFF.

This clone was seen a single time. This chain links TRBV10-3 with TRBJ2-3; 7 nucleotides agree with TRBD1. V trimming: 3 bases; J trimming: 0 bases; junction bases outside the gene matches: 3. CDR1 is ENHRY and CDR2 is SYGVKD in the germline V gene. The CDR3 runs 15 residues. The DNA for the CDR3 is TGTGCCATCAGTGAACCGGGACAGAGCACAGATACGCAGTATTTT. It translates to CAISEPGQSTDTQYF.

V usage is TRBV27 and J usage is TRBJ1-1; D is uncertain. The germline V and J ends were trimmed by 7 bases and 4 bases, with 7 bases remaining between them. The length of the CDR3 is 11 residues. Germline V gene data show CDR1 as MNHEY and CDR2 as SMNVEV (reference sequence). CDR3 sequence (DNA): TGTGCCAGCAAGGAGAGCACTGAAGCTTTCTTT. Its protein is CASKESTEAFF.

This chain uses TRBV5-1 with TRBJ1-1; weak D call: TRBD1 (5 bases). Germline CDR1 SGHRS, CDR2 YFSETQ. The CDR3 is 14 amino acids. Trimming pared 1 base from V and 2 bases from J, leaving 9 bases between. Here the CDR3 reads CASSLYRDNTEAFF. Here the CDR3 DNA reads TGCGCCAGCAGCTTGTACCGGGACAACACTGAAGCTTTCTTT.

J is TRBJ2-7 and V is TRBV2; D is possibly TRBD1 (6 bases). This CDR3 has 12 residues. The germline V and J ends were trimmed by 9 bases and 1 base, with 10 bases remaining between them. CDR1 and CDR2 (germline): SNHLY, FYNNEI. CDR3 amino acids: CASKGESYEQYF. DNA for the CDR3: TGTGCCAGTAAGGGGGAATCCTACGAGCAGTACTTC.

This CDR3 reads CASSAPGGNQPQHF. The DNA for the CDR3 is TGTGCCAGCAGCGCCCCAGGTGGGAATCAGCCCCAGCATTTT. The rearrangement uses TRBV9 and TRBJ1-5; D remains unclear. Germline V gene lookup returns CDR1 SGDLS and CDR2 YYNGEE. The CDR3 loop spans 14 amino acids. V was clipped by 3 bases and J by 4 bases, with 11 bases between them.